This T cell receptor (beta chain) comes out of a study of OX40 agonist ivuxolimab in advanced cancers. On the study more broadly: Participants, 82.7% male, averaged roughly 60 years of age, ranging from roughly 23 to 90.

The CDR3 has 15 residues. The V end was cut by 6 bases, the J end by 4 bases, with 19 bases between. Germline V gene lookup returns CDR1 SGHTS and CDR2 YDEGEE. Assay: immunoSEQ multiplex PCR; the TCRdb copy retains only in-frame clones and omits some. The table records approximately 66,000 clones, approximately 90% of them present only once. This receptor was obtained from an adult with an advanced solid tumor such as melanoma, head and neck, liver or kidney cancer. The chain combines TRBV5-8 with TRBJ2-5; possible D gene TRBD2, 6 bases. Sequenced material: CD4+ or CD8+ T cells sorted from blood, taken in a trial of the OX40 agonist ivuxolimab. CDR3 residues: CASTRIAAGGETQYF. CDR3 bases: TGTGCCAGCACCCGGATAGCGGCCGGGGGAGAGACCCAGTACTTC.